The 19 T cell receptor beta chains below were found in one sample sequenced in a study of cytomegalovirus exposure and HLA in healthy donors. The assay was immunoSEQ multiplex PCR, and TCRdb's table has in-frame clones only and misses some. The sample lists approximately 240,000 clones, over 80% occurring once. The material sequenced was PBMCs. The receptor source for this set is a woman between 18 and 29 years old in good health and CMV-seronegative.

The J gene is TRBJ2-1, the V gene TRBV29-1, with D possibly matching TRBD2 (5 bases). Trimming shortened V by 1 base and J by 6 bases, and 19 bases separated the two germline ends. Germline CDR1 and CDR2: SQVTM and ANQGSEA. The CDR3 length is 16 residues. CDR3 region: CSVEGHPGKGLNEQFF. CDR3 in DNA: TGCAGCGTTGAAGGACACCCCGGGAAAGGCCTCAATGAGCAGTTCTTC.

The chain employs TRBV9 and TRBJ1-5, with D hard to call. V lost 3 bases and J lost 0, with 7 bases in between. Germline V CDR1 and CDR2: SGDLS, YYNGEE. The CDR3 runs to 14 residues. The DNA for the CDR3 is TGTGCCAGCAGCGAGCGGCATAGCAATCAGCCCCAGCATTTT. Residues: CASSERHSNQPQHF.

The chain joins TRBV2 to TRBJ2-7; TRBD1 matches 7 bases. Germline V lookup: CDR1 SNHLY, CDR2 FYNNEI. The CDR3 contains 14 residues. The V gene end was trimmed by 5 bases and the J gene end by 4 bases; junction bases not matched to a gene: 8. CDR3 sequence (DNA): TGTGCCAGCAGTCGGACAGGTGAATGGTACGAGCAGTACTTC. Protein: CASSRTGEWYEQYF.

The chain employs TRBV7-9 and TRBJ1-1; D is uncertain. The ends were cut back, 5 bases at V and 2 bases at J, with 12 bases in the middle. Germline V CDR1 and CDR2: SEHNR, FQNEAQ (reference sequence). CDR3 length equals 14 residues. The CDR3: CASSPLRENTEAFF. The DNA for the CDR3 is TGTGCCAGCAGCCCCCTACGGGAAAACACTGAAGCTTTCTTT.

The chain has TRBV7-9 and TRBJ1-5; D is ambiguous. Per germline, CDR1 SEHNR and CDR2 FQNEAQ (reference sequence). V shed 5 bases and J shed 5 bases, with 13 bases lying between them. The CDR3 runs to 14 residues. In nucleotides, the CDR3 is TGTGCCAGCAGCAAATACTCCGAAGATCAGCCCCAGCATTTT. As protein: CASSKYSEDQPQHF. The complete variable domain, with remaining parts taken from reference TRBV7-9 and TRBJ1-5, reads DTGVSQNPRHKITKRGQNVTFRCDPISEHNRLYWYRQTLGQGPEFLTYFQNEAQLEKSRLLSDRFSAERPKGSFSTLEIQRTEQGDSAMYLCASSKYSEDQPQHFGDGTRLSIL.

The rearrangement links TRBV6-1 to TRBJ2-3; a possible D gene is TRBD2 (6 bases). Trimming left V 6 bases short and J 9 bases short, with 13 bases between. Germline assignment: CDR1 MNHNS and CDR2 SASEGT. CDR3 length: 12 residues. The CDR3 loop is CASRGGPGTQYF. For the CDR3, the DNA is TGTGCCAGCAGAGGAGGGCCGGGCACGCAGTATTTT.

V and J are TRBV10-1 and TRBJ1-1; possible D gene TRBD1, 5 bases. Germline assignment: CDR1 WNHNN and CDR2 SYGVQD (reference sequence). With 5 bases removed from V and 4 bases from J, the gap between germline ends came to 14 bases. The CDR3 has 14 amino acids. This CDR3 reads CASSLDSGVTEAFF. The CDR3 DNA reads TGCGCCAGCAGTTTAGACAGTGGGGTCACTGAAGCTTTCTTT.

The CDR3 nucleotides are TGTGCCAGCTCACCAAAAGGGGATACGACCTACGAGCAGTACTTC. Translation gives CASSPKGDTTYEQYF. V usage is TRBV18 and J usage is TRBJ2-7; the D gene is possibly TRBD1 (5 bases). The CDR3 has 15 residues. Trimming left V 2 bases short and J 2 bases short, with 13 bases between. The germline gives CDR1 KGHSH, CDR2 LQKENI.

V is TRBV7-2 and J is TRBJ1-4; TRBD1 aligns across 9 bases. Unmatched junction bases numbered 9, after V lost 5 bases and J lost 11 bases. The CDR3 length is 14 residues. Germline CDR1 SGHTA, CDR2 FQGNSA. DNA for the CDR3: TGTGCCAGCAGCCAAAGGACAGGGGCCGCGAAACTGTTTTTT. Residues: CASSQRTGAAKLFF.

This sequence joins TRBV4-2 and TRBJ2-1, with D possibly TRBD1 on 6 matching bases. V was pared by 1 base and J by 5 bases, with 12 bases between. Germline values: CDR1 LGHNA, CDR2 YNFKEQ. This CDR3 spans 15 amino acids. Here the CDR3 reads CASSQAIRGDNEQFF. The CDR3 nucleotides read TGTGCCAGCAGCCAAGCGATCAGGGGCGACAATGAGCAGTTCTTC.

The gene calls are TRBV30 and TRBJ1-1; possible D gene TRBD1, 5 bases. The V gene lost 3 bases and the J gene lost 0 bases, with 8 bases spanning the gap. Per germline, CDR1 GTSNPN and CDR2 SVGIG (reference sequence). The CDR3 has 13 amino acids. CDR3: CAWRGRVNTEAFF. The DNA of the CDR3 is TGTGCCTGGAGGGGCAGGGTGAACACTGAAGCTTTCTTT.

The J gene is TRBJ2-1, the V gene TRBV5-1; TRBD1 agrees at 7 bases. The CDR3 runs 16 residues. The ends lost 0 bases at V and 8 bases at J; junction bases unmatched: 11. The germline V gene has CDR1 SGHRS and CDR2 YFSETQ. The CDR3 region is CASSLAQRRQGYEQFF. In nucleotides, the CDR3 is TGCGCCAGCAGCTTGGCCCAAAGACGACAGGGCTATGAGCAGTTCTTC. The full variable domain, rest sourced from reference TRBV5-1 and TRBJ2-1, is KAGVTQTPRYLIKTRGQQVTLSCSPISGHRSVSWYQQTPGQGLQFLFEYFSETQRNKGNFPGRFSGRQFSNSRSEMNVSTLELGDSALYLCASSLAQRRQGYEQFFGPGTRLTVL.

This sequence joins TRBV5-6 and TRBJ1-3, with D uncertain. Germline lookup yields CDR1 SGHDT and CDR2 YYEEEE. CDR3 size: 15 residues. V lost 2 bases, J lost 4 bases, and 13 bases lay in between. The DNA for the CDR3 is TGTGCCAGCAGCTTTAGAGGAGGGATGGGAAACACCATATATTTT. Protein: CASSFRGGMGNTIYF.

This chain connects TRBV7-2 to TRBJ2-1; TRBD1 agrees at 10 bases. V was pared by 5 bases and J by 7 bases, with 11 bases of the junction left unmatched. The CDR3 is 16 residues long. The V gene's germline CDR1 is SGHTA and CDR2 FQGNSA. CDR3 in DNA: TGTGCCAGCAGCCCCCATGGGACAGGGGTGAGTAATGAGCAGTTCTTC. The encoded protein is CASSPHGTGVSNEQFF. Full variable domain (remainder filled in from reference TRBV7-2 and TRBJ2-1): GAGVSQSPSNKVTEKGKDVELRCDPISGHTALYWYRQSLGQGLEFLIYFQGNSAPDKSGLPSDRFSAERTGGSVSTLTIQRTQQEDSAVYLCASSPHGTGVSNEQFFGPGTRLTVL.

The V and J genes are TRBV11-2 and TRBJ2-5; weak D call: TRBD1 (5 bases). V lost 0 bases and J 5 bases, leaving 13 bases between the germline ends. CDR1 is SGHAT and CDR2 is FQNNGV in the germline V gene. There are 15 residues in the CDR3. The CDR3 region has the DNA TGTGCCAGCAGCTTAGATCCAGGGTTAGGGGAGACCCAGTACTTC. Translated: CASSLDPGLGETQYF.

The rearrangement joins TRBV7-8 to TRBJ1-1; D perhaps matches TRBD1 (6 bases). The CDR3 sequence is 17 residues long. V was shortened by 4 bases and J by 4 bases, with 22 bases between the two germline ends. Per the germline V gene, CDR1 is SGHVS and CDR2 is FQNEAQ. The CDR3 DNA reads TGTGCCAGCAGCTCCGGACAGATTTTAAAGGCCGCCACTGAAGCTTTCTTT. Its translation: CASSSGQILKAATEAFF.

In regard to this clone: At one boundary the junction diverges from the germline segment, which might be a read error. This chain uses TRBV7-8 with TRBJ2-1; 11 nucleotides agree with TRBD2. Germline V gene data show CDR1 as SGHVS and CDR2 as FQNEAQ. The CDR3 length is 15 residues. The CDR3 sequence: CASSVAGGPYNEQFF. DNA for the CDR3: TGTGCCAGCAGCGTAGCGGGAGGGCCGTACAATGAGCAGTTCTTC.

Here the CDR3 DNA reads TGCGCCAGCAGCATAGGGACAGGCTTACACGGCTACACCTTC. Translation: CASSIGTGLHGYTF. V is TRBV5-1 and J is TRBJ1-2; 8 nucleotides match TRBD1. CDR1 SGHRS and CDR2 YFSETQ come from the germline V gene. The trim removed 4 bases at V and 8 bases at J, leaving 10 bases unmatched. This CDR3 is built from 14 residues.

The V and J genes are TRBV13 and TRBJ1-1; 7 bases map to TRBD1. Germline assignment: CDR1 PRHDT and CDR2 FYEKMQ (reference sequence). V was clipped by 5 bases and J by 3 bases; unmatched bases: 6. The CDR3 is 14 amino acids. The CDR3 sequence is CASSPRDSDTEAFF. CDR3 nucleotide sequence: TGTGCCAGCAGCCCACGGGACAGTGACACTGAAGCTTTCTTT.